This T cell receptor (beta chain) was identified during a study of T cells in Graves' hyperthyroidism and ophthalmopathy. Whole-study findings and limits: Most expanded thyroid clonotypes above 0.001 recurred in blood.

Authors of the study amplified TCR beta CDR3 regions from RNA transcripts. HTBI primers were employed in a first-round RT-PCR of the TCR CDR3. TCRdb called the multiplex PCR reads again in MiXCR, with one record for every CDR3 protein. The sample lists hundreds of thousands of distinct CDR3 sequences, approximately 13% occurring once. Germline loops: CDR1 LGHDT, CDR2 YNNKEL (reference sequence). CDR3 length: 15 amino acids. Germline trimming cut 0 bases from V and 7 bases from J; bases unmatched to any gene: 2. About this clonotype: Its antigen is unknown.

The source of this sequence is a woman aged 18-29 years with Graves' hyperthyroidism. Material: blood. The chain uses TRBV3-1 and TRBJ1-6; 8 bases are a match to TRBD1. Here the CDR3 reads CASSQEDRANSPLHF. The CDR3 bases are TGTGCCAGCAGCCAAGAGGACAGGGCGAATTCACCCCTCCACTTT.